Detailed here is one TCR beta chain. Antigen unknown. The sample comes from a study of breast tumors, draining lymph nodes, adjacent tissues. The ends were cut back, 8 bases at V and 6 bases at J, with 16 bases in the middle. CDR3 length: 12 residues. In germline, CDR1 is SQVTM, CDR2 ANQGSEA. Whole-study results and caveats: Data only fit, rather than demonstrated, lymph node origin of most tumor T cells. Tumor repertoires ranked between lymph nodes and nontumor tissue in diversity, with V and J gene preferences. Compared with basal-like, luminal-like tumors shared significantly more repertoire with nontumor tissue. Data fit most tumor T cells coming from lymph node, expanding in tumor.

One entry per CDR3 protein results from TCRdb running MiXCR on the multiplex PCR reads. The data hold approximately 63,000 distinct CDR3 sequences, with 57% observed a single time. The gene calls are TRBV29-1 and TRBJ1-2, with TRBD1 as a possible D gene (5 bases). The sample comprised breast tumor tissue. The clonotype was recovered from a female donor with breast cancer. Some clones in this sample may be carry-over from other donors' samples. The DNA for the CDR3 is TGCAGCCGAACTGGGACCGGGAATGGCTACACCTTC. Amino acids: CSRTGTGNGYTF.